This T cell receptor beta chain came from a study of cytomegalovirus exposure and HLA in healthy donors. Study-wide background: Genotyping of more than 300 donors showed that about 79% belonged to the Caucasian-associated ancestry cluster.

J was trimmed by 2 bases and V by 6 bases; bases with no gene match: 5. This CDR3 is 15 amino acids long. CDR1 is MDHEN and CDR2 is SYDVKM in the germline V gene. The PCR employed 60 Vbeta primers together with 13 Jbeta primers. Libraries were prepared by immunoSEQ multiplex PCR; TCRdb keeps only in-frame clonotypes and omits some of them. The sample yields tens of thousands of clones, of which the top ten take up approximately 15%. Samples came from healthy bone marrow donors. This chain uses TRBV28 with TRBJ1-4; 8 nucleotides agree with TRBD1. The specimen sequenced was PBMCs. The receptor's source is a male donor in good health and CMV-seropositive. The CDR3 region has the DNA TGTGCCAGCAGAGCTTCAGGGGGCACTAATGAAAAACTGTTTTTT. As protein: CASRASGGTNEKLFF.